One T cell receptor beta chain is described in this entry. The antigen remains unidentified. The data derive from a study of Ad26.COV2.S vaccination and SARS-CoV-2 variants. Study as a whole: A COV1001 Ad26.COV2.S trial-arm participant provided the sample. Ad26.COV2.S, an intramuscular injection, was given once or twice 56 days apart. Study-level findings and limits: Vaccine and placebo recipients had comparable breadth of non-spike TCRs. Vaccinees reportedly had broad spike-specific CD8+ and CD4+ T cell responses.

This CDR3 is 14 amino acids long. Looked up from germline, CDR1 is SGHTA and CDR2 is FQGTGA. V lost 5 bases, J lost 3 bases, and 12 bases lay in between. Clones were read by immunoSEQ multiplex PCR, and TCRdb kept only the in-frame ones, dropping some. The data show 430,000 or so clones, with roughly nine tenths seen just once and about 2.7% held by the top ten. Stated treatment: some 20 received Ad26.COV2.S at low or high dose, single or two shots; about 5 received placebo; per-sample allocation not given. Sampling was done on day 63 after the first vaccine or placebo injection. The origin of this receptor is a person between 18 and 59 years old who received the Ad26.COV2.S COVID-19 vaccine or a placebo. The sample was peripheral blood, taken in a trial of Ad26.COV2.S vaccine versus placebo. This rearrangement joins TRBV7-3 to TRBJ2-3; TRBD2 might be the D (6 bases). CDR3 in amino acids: CASSPGTPTDTQYF. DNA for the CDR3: TGTGCCAGCAGCCCCGGGACTCCGACAGATACGCAGTATTTT. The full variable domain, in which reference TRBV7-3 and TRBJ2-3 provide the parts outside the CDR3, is GAGVSQTPSNKVTEKGKYVELRCDPISGHTALYWYRQSLGQGPEFLIYFQGTGAADDSGLPNDRFFAVRPEGSVSTLKIQRTERGDSAVYLCASSPGTPTDTQYFGPGTRLTVL.